This T cell receptor (beta chain) was profiled in a study of T cell responses to AZD1222 COVID-19 vaccine. Trimming stripped 4 bases from V and 4 bases from J, with 8 bases between. Germline loops: CDR1 LGHNA, CDR2 YNFKEQ. The CDR3 sequence is 13 residues long. General study points: Spike was spanned by vaccine-associated CD4 TCRs, which were dominant at 160-218 and 743-854. Within unmutated variant regions lay the reported targets of nearly half of spike-specific TCRs. When two AZD1222 doses had been given, Spike-specific TCR breadth and depth rose.

As for this clone: As yet, its antigen is unknown.

Data came from immunoSEQ multiplex PCR; TCRdb stores just in-frame clones and leaves some out. Among roughly 270,000 clones listed, roughly 93% were seen once. The material was peripheral blood, obtained 28 days after the second AZD1222 dose. The sequence was obtained from an adult who received the AZD1222 COVID-19 vaccine. The rearrangement joins TRBV4-2 to TRBJ1-3; perhaps TRBD1 as D (5 bases). The CDR3 DNA is TGTGCCAGCAGCCCTAACAGGGGAAACACCATATATTTT. Translating it yields CASSPNRGNTIYF.